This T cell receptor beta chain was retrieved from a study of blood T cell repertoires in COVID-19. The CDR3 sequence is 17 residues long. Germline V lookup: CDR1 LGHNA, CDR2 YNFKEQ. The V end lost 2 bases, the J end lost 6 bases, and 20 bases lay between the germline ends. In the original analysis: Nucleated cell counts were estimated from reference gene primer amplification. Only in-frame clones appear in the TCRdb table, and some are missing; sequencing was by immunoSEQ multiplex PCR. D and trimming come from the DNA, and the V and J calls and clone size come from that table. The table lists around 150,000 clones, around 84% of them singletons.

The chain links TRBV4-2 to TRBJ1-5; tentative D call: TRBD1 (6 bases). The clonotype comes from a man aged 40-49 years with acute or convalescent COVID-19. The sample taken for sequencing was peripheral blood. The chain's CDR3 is CASSQQDRLQNGQPQHF. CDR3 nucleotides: TGTGCCAGCAGCCAACAAGACAGGCTTCAAAATGGTCAGCCCCAGCATTTT.